One sample yielded the 24 T cell receptor beta chains listed below, sequenced in a study of T-cell reconstitution after alpha-beta-depleted transplantation in children. This sample's TCRbeta library carried unique molecular identifier barcodes. Using its own MiXCR run on the PCR reads, TCRdb lists one record per CDR3 protein. The sample holds more than 300,000 distinct CDR3 sequences; 15% to 20% are singletons and the top ten take about 41%. This specimen consisted of PBMCs, mostly from graft donor cells, obtained 360 days after TCRalphabeta/CD19-depleted stem cell transplant. These TCRs come from a male patient aged 2-9 years who had a stem cell transplant for acute lymphoblastic leukemia, so the T cells may come from the graft donor.

The rearrangement links TRBV6-1 to TRBJ2-5; D remains ambiguous. The CDR3 spans 13 residues. V was pared by 9 bases and J by 4 bases, with 15 bases between. Germline V gene data show CDR1 as MNHNS and CDR2 as SASEGT. For the CDR3, the DNA is TGTGCCAGTATGCCGGCTATTCGAGAGACCCAGTACTTC. This sequence encodes CASMPAIRETQYF.

This clonotype was counted between two and nine times. This chain joins TRBV7-2 and TRBJ2-5; D is ambiguous. Deletions cut 1 base from V and 0 bases from J, with 3 bases between. The CDR3 loop spans 13 amino acids. The germline V gene has CDR1 SGHTA and CDR2 FQGNSA. CDR3 sequence: CASSLVHQETQYF. The CDR3 DNA is TGTGCCAGCAGCTTAGTTCACCAAGAGACCCAGTACTTC.

V is TRBV4-3 and J is TRBJ2-2; no clear D gene. The V and J ends lost 4 bases and 0 bases respectively, with 6 bases between them. This CDR3 region has 14 residues. Germline V CDR1 and CDR2: LGHNA, YSLEER. The CDR3 loop reads CASSRAPNTGELFF. In nucleotides, the CDR3 is TGCGCCAGCAGCCGGGCCCCGAACACCGGGGAGCTGTTTTTT.

This clonotype has just a few counts. The J gene is TRBJ2-5, the V gene TRBV5-1; 13 nucleotides line up with TRBD2. Germline CDR1 reads SGHRS; CDR2 reads YFSETQ. V gave up 3 bases and J gave up 3 bases; unmatched junction bases: 2. CDR3 size: 15 residues. CDR3: CASSSGLAGEETQYF. Written as DNA, the CDR3 is TGCGCCAGCAGCTCTGGACTAGCGGGAGAAGAGACCCAGTACTTC.

This chain uses TRBV24-1 with TRBJ2-1; D tentatively reads TRBD1 or TRBD2 (6 bases each). Trimming took off 1 base at V and 3 bases at J, with 21 bases between the two ends. The CDR3 consists of 19 residues. Germline assignment: CDR1 KGHDR and CDR2 SFDVKD. In DNA form, the CDR3 reads TGTGCCACCAGTGATTTCGCGGGGCTAGGGGGTCCTAGCTACAATGAGCAGTTCTTC. Translating gives CATSDFAGLGGPSYNEQFF.

This clonotype was detected a few times. This chain joins TRBV6-5 and TRBJ2-1, with a tentative D call TRBD1 (5 bases). V dropped 0 bases and J dropped 7 bases, with 13 bases sitting between them. CDR3 size: 15 residues. Germline CDR1 and CDR2: MNHEY and SVGAGI. The CDR3 DNA reads TGTGCCAGCAGTTACTCGATACTTCAGGGAAATGAGCAGTTCTTC. As protein: CASSYSILQGNEQFF.

J is TRBJ2-1 and V is TRBV5-1; D might be TRBD2 (6 bases). This CDR3 comprises 15 residues. V lost 0 bases and J lost 8, with 15 bases in between. The V gene's germline CDR1 is SGHRS and CDR2 YFSETQ. For the CDR3, the DNA is TGCGCCAGCAGCTTGGCCGCTAGCAGGAGGGATGAGCAGTTCTTC. Amino acid sequence: CASSLAASRRDEQFF.

This clonotype was observed a few times. The chain carries TRBV5-1 and TRBJ2-2; 7 bases are a match to TRBD2. The V segment lost 4 bases and the J segment 3 bases; nucleotides outside the gene matches: 12. CDR3 size: 17 residues. Germline V CDR1 and CDR2: SGHRS, YFSETQ. The CDR3 sequence: CASSPAGTMWDTGELFF. For the CDR3, the DNA is TGCGCCAGCAGCCCGGCCGGGACTATGTGGGACACCGGGGAGCTGTTTTTT.

The chain is built from TRBV5-1 and TRBJ1-3; 7 nucleotides match TRBD1. CDR3 size: 15 residues. Germline values: CDR1 SGHRS, CDR2 YFSETQ. V was pared by 3 bases and J by 4 bases, with 7 bases of the junction left unmatched. DNA for the CDR3: TGCGCCAGCAGCTGGACCGGGACAGAAGGAAACACCATATATTTT. It specifies CASSWTGTEGNTIYF.

The V and J genes are TRBV27 and TRBJ2-1; 14 bases map to TRBD2. CDR1 and CDR2 (germline): MNHEY, SMNVEV (reference sequence). The CDR3 runs 19 residues. V lost 5 bases, J lost 0 bases, and 9 bases stayed unmatched. CDR3 in amino acids: CASSLGLAGGWGSYNEQFF. The CDR3 nucleotides read TGTGCCAGCAGTCTAGGACTAGCGGGAGGATGGGGCTCCTACAATGAGCAGTTCTTC.

V is TRBV20-1 and J is TRBJ2-5, with TRBD1 matching 10 bases. From germline, CDR1 is DFQATT and CDR2 SNEGSKA (reference sequence). The CDR3 totals 12 residues. The CDR3 region is CSDRGLGETQYF. CDR3 nucleotides: TGCAGCGACAGGGGGCTGGGAGAGACCCAGTACTTC.

This clonotype has at least ten counts. The chain couples TRBV4-1 to TRBJ1-1, with 9 nucleotides matching TRBD1. The junction had 12 bases not matched to a gene; V was cut back by 8 bases and J by 11 bases. The CDR3 sequence is 13 residues long. The germline V gene has CDR1 MGHRA and CDR2 YSYEKL. The CDR3 DNA sequence: TGCGCCAGCGCCGAGACAGGGGGGGCTGGGGCTTTCTTT. Its protein is CASAETGGAGAFF.

The sample holds many counts of this clonotype. The chain employs TRBV28 and TRBJ1-4; D not certain. The germline gives CDR1 MDHEN, CDR2 SYDVKM. V was pared by 5 bases and J by 5 bases, with 15 bases between. The CDR3 covers 15 residues. In DNA, the CDR3 is TGTGCCAGCAGTGTTACTTTACCGGTCAATGAAAAACTGTTTTTT. Translation: CASSVTLPVNEKLFF.

This clonotype was detected many times. V is TRBV10-3 and J is TRBJ2-7; a weak D match, TRBD1 (7 bases). The germline V gene has CDR1 ENHRY and CDR2 SYGVKD. The CDR3 has 15 amino acids. Between the trimmed V and J ends, which lost 4 bases and 2 bases, there was a span of 15 bases. For the CDR3, the DNA is TGTGCCATCAGTGCTAGGGGCGGGACAGCCTACGAGCAGTACTTC. Residues: CAISARGGTAYEQYF.

This clonotype was found a few times. Compared with germline, one end of the junction differs, possibly owing to a read error. This chain joins TRBV5-1 and TRBJ2-1, with D possibly matching TRBD2 (6 bases). Germline CDR1 SGHRS, CDR2 YFSETQ. CDR3 length: 15 amino acids. Here the CDR3 DNA reads TGCGCCAGCAGGTTGGGACTTAGCTCCTACAATGAGCAGTTCTTC. Residues: CASRLGLSSYNEQFF.

This clonotype came up many times. The chain is built from TRBV7-9 and TRBJ2-7; a possible D gene is TRBD1 (6 bases). The CDR3 contains 15 residues. CDR1 and CDR2 from the germline V gene are SEHNR and FQNEAQ (reference sequence). V lost 5 bases, J lost 3 bases, and 17 bases lay in between. The CDR3 reads CASSPQAGVFYEQYF. The CDR3 DNA sequence: TGTGCCAGCAGCCCTCAGGCAGGGGTTTTCTACGAGCAGTACTTC.

The rearrangement links TRBV5-1 to TRBJ2-1; 16 bases are shared with TRBD2. Trimming removed 3 bases from V and 5 bases from J; junction bases left unmatched: 8. The CDR3 has 18 residues. Germline V gene lookup returns CDR1 SGHRS and CDR2 YFSETQ. The CDR3 here is CASSSPGLAGGYHNEQFF. For the CDR3, the DNA is TGCGCCAGCAGCTCCCCGGGACTAGCGGGAGGGTATCACAATGAGCAGTTCTTC.

The sample holds many counts of this clonotype. The J gene is TRBJ2-2, the V gene TRBV7-2; D not resolved. The CDR3 is 13 residues long. CDR1 SGHTA and CDR2 FQGNSA come from the germline V gene. V was pared by 1 base and J by 5 bases, with 5 bases between. The CDR3 loop is CASSLVRTGELFF. The DNA for the CDR3 is TGTGCCAGCAGCTTAGTTCGAACCGGGGAGCTGTTTTTT.

This chain links TRBV20-1 with TRBJ2-2, with D possibly matching TRBD1 (5 bases). Trimming left V 3 bases short and J 2 bases short, with 10 bases between. Per the germline V gene, CDR1 is DFQATT and CDR2 is SNEGSKA (reference sequence). This CDR3 is built from 14 residues. This CDR3 is CSARKDTNTGELFF. The CDR3 DNA reads as TGCAGTGCTAGGAAGGACACAAACACCGGGGAGCTGTTTTTT.

There are many counts of this clonotype. The chain is built from TRBV5-1 and TRBJ2-1; 12 nucleotides agree with TRBD2. The V gene's germline CDR1 is SGHRS and CDR2 YFSETQ. J gave up 7 bases and V 4 bases, and 15 bases lay outside the gene matches. This CDR3 contains 18 residues. In DNA, the CDR3 is TGCGCCAGCAGCGCCTCTAGCGGGAGGGCCTCTCGGTGGAATGAGCAGTTCTTC. Translated, it gives CASSASSGRASRWNEQFF.

This rearrangement joins TRBV15 to TRBJ2-5; D not certain. The CDR3 runs 12 residues. Germline CDR1 reads LNHNV; CDR2 reads YYDKDF (reference sequence). The V gene lost 1 base and the J gene lost 2 bases, with 2 bases spanning the gap. This chain's CDR3 is CATSRAQETQYF. The CDR3 nucleotides are TGTGCCACCAGCAGAGCGCAAGAGACCCAGTACTTC.

This clonotype has a handful of counts. The chain uses TRBV7-8 and TRBJ2-1; D is undetermined. The germline gives CDR1 SGHVS, CDR2 FQNEAQ. With 3 bases removed from V and 6 bases from J, the gap between germline ends came to 9 bases. The CDR3 loop spans 13 amino acids. For the CDR3, the DNA is TGTGCCAGCAGCTTCGAAGAGTTCAATGAGCAGTTCTTC. Protein sequence: CASSFEEFNEQFF.

This clonotype has just a few counts. The V and J genes are TRBV7-2 and TRBJ2-2; the D is unclear. V was trimmed by 3 bases and J by 6 bases, leaving 14 bases between them. The CDR3 has 15 residues. Germline V lookup: CDR1 SGHTA, CDR2 FQGNSA. The CDR3 DNA is TGTGCCAGCAGCTTCTTACCTTCTCTAGCCGGGGAGCTGTTTTTT. The encoded protein is CASSFLPSLAGELFF.

The chain is built from TRBV21-1 and TRBJ2-7; the table's D call, TRBD2, has no DNA check behind it. TRBV21-1 is labeled a pseudogene. The CDR3 has 19 residues. This chain's CDR3 is CASSKVASGRLGSSYEQYF. The CDR3 bases are TGTGCCAGCAGCAAAGTGGCTAGCGGGAGATTGGGGAGCTCCTACGAGCAGTACTTC.